This is a list of T cell receptor beta chains from one sample in a study of T cell changes during pregnancy in multiple sclerosis. Here immunoSEQ multiplex PCR was the method, and the copy in TCRdb shows in-frame clones only, minus some. Among roughly 72,000 clones, more than 80% were seen once, and the ten largest hold about 0.9%. This specimen consisted of peripheral blood, obtained in the first trimester of pregnancy. Receptor source: a female donor in good health, enrolled as a control in a pregnancy study. Both conserved end residues are part of each CDR3.

v_call: TRBV9; cdr3_aa: CARPYPRVKDYGYTF
v_call: TRBV16; cdr3_aa: CASSQFRLRQGGNTGELFF
v_call: TRBV9; cdr3_aa: CASSVEDRGNTQYF
v_call: TRBV2; cdr3_aa: CASSHLQGAWTEAFF
v_call: TRBV19; cdr3_aa: CASSDPGQGASYEQYF
v_call: TRBV5-1; cdr3_aa: CASSWDLQGYEQYF
v_call: TRBV9; cdr3_aa: CASSVAQGQVYEKLFF
v_call: TRBV5-4; cdr3_aa: CASSLAKEGHSGNTIYF
v_call: TRBV2; cdr3_aa: CASSAPEAPQHF
v_call: TRBV11-3; cdr3_aa: CASRLGGNEQFF
v_call: TRBV27; cdr3_aa: CASRRAHPGQGGTNEKLFF
v_call: TRBV7-6; cdr3_aa: CASSSQSGRNHEQFF
v_call: TRBV30; cdr3_aa: CAWSRRGYGYTF
v_call: TRBV28; cdr3_aa: CASSFGLNTEAFF
v_call: TRBV7-7; cdr3_aa: CASSSGENTEAFF
v_call: TRBV7-9; cdr3_aa: CASSLTGGSANYGYTF
v_call: TRBV6-1; cdr3_aa: CASSDEAQGTQYF
v_call: TRBV2; cdr3_aa: CASSEFQEQPQHF
v_call: TRBV28; cdr3_aa: CASSLAGASDTQYF
v_call: TRBV10-2; cdr3_aa: CASSDRRGWGNEQFF
v_call: TRBV7-9; cdr3_aa: CASSLAEYSNQPQHF
v_call: TRBV4-2; cdr3_aa: CASSQDGGGKVLHF
v_call: TRBV9; cdr3_aa: CASSPRVSTEAFF
v_call: TRBV19; cdr3_aa: CASRRTGTEEQYF
v_call: TRBV5-1; cdr3_aa: CASSFTDTPYF
v_call: TRBV6-5; cdr3_aa: CASSYSRTGEAFF
v_call: TRBV6-4; cdr3_aa: CASRDTSYNGQFF
v_call: TRBV18; cdr3_aa: CASSPQVIGRGSIRELFF
v_call: TRBV29-1; cdr3_aa: CSVEGTGQGAHKQYF
v_call: TRBV6-5; cdr3_aa: CASSYPGMDRNNEQFF
v_call: TRBV5-1; cdr3_aa: CASSSREFGEAFF
v_call: TRBV20-1; cdr3_aa: CSAHARGYTF
v_call: TRBV5-1; cdr3_aa: CASSLARDGYTF
v_call: TRBV6-1; cdr3_aa: CASSESGWGNQPQHF
v_call: TRBV7-8; cdr3_aa: CASSSGRFFLSYEQYF
v_call: TRBV19; cdr3_aa: CASSTPRSPHETQYF
v_call: TRBV28; cdr3_aa: CASSIGREFDEQFF
v_call: TRBV5-1; cdr3_aa: CASSQGFLAGELFF
v_call: TRBV10-3; cdr3_aa: CATGRADTEAFF
v_call: TRBV5-4; cdr3_aa: CASSSGLAGIYEQYF
v_call: TRBV7-2; cdr3_aa: CASSLSPQTNYGYTF
v_call: TRBV6-1; cdr3_aa: CASSATPTGGLEAFF